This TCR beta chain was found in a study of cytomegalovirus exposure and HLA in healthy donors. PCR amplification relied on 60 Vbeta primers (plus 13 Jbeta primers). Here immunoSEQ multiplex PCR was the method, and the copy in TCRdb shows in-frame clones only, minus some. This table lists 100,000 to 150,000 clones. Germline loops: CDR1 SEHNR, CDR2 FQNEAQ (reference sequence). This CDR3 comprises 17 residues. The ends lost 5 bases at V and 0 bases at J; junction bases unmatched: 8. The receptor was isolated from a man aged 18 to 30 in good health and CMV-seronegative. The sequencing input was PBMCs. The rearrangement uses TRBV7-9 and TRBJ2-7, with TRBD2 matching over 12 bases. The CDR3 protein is CASSQFRTSGISYEQYF. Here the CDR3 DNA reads TGTGCCAGCAGCCAATTTCGGACTAGCGGGATCTCCTACGAGCAGTACTTC.